These T cell receptor beta chains were read from a single sample in a study of technical replicates of blood from a few donors. Using immunoSEQ multiplex PCR, the repertoire was profiled, and TCRdb retains in-frame clones only, with some absent. The sample includes 77,000 or so clones, around 90% of them seen just once. The specimen was T cells isolated from PBMCs. The receptors originated from a human donor in good health. The CDR3 runs from the conserved cysteine through the conserved F or W. A D gene is named only where the DNA matches it firmly. The size entry is marked missing in some rows and otherwise reads once, few, many or a size class.

-	TRBV11-3	TRBJ2-5	TRBD2	CASSPGLAEETQYF	TGTGCCAGCAGCCCGGGACTAGCGGAAGAGACCCAGTACTTC
once	TRBV4-1	TRBJ2-5	-	CASSQVATREETQYF	TGCGCCAGCAGCCAAGTAGCGACCCGAGAGGAGACCCAGTACTTC
-	TRBV9	TRBJ1-5	-	CASSSGLGNQPQHF	TGTGCCAGCAGCTCGGGTCTGGGCAATCAGCCCCAGCATTTT
-	TRBV7-9	TRBJ1-2	-	CASSSQVSGGYTF	TGTGCCAGCAGCTCCCAGGTCTCTGGTGGCTACACCTTC
-	TRBV9	TRBJ2-2	TRBD1	CASSDDRELNTGELFF	TGTGCCAGCAGCGACGACAGGGAACTTAACACCGGGGAGCTGTTTTTT
-	TRBV19	TRBJ2-1	-	CASTDEGVNEQFF	TGTGCCAGTACCGACGAGGGGGTTAATGAGCAGTTCTTC
-	TRBV7-9	TRBJ1-1	TRBD1	CASSLIGTGSPRAFF	TGTGCCAGCAGCTTAATCGGGACAGGGAGCCCACGAGCTTTCTTT
-	TRBV7-8	TRBJ2-1	-	CASSLVRVGGTGNEQFF	TGTGCCAGCAGCTTAGTGCGGGTGGGCGGGACGGGTAATGAGCAGTTCTTC
-	TRBV19	TRBJ1-1	TRBD1	CASSIGNRGEAFF	TGTGCCAGTAGTATAGGGAACAGGGGTGAAGCTTTCTTT
-	TRBV28	TRBJ1-4	-	CASSLPRNEKLFF	TGTGCCAGCAGTCTCCCTCGGAATGAAAAACTGTTTTTT
-	TRBV18	TRBJ2-7	TRBD1	CASSPTYGTVYEQYF	TGTGCCAGCTCACCAACCTATGGGACAGTCTACGAGCAGTACTTC
-	TRBV5-1	TRBJ1-4	-	CASSLGRSNEKLFF	TGCGCCAGCAGCTTAGGGAGGTCTAATGAAAAACTGTTTTTT
-	TRBV1	TRBJ2-2	-	CTSSLSGLAGGANTGELFF	TGCACCAGCAGCCTTTCGGGACTAGCGGGAGGGGCGAACACCGGGGAGCTGTTTTTT
once	TRBV29-1	TRBJ2-1	-	CSVEISAYNEQFF	TGCAGCGTTGAGATTTCGGCCTACAATGAGCAGTTCTTC
-	TRBV7-9	TRBJ2-4	TRBD2	CASSTPGLASHIQYF	TGTGCCAGCAGCACTCCGGGACTAGCGAGTCACATTCAGTACTTC
-	TRBV19	TRBJ2-1	TRBD1	CASSVSTGLNLYEQFF	TGTGCCAGTAGTGTCTCGACAGGGTTAAATCTCTATGAGCAGTTCTTC
-	TRBV27	TRBJ1-1	-	CASSGRLNTEAFF	TGTGCCAGCTCCGGGAGACTGAACACTGAAGCTTTCTTT
-	TRBV7-9	TRBJ1-5	-	CASSIGSDQPQHF	TGTGCCAGCAGTATTGGGAGCGATCAGCCCCAGCATTTT
-	TRBV2	TRBJ1-3	-	CASSENRGGSGNTIYF	TGTGCCAGCAGTGAGAATCGCGGGGGCTCTGGAAACACCATATATTTT
-	TRBV29-1	TRBJ2-1	-	CSVSGSAFYNEQFF	TGCAGCGTTTCCGGTAGTGCATTCTACAATGAGCAGTTCTTC
-	TRBV30	TRBJ2-5	-	CAWSEYTSGSLQETQYF	TGTGCCTGGAGTGAATACACCAGCGGATCGCTCCAAGAGACCCAGTACTTC
-	TRBV6-1	TRBJ2-7	-	CASSDLYEQYF	TGTGCCAGCAGTGATCTCTACGAGCAGTACTTC
-	TRBV6-6	TRBJ2-2	TRBD1	CASSARQGGTGELFF	TGTGCCAGCAGCGCTAGACAGGGTGGCACCGGGGAGCTGTTTTTT
-	TRBV5-1	TRBJ1-3	-	CASSLEQGSGNTIYF	TGCGCCAGCAGCTTGGAACAGGGCTCTGGAAACACCATATATTTT
-	TRBV30	TRBJ1-2	-	CAWSSWERGYTF	TGTGCCTGGAGTTCGTGGGAGCGGGGCTACACCTTC
-	TRBV7-9	TRBJ1-1	TRBD1	CASSLIPGQGRTEAFF	TGTGCCAGCAGCTTAATCCCCGGACAGGGAAGAACTGAAGCTTTCTTT
-	TRBV30	TRBJ1-1	TRBD1	CAWRWTGFSTEAFF	TGTGCCTGGAGATGGACAGGGTTCAGCACTGAAGCTTTCTTT
-	TRBV4-1	TRBJ2-5	-	CASSQMPGAQETQYF	TGCGCCAGCAGCCAAATGCCGGGTGCCCAAGAGACCCAGTACTTC
-	TRBV6-1	TRBJ2-2	TRBD1	CASSDSVRGQNTGELFF	TGTGCCAGCAGTGATTCGGTCAGGGGGCAAAACACCGGGGAGCTGTTTTTT
few	TRBV4-1	TRBJ2-1	TRBD2	CASSQGLTSDSYNEQFF	TGCGCCAGCAGCCAAGGATTAACTAGCGACTCCTACAATGAGCAGTTCTTC
few	TRBV7-9	TRBJ1-2	TRBD1	CASSLAGGQGYGYTF	TGTGCCAGCAGCTTAGCGGGTGGACAGGGGTATGGCTACACCTTC
-	TRBV19	TRBJ2-7	-	CASMPRGTYEQYF	TGTGCCAGTATGCCGCGGGGAACCTACGAGCAGTACTTC
-	TRBV23-1	TRBJ1-4	TRBD1	CASSQSIGQGDGKLFF	TGCGCCAGCAGTCAATCGATCGGACAGGGAGATGGAAAACTGTTTTTT
-	TRBV5-6	TRBJ2-1	TRBD2	CASSLEGGPPYNEQFF	TGTGCCAGCAGCTTGGAGGGAGGGCCTCCCTACAATGAGCAGTTCTTC
-	TRBV2	TRBJ1-5	-	CASRQDVNQPQHF	TGTGCCAGTCGACAGGACGTCAATCAGCCCCAGCATTTT
-	TRBV5-1	TRBJ2-1	TRBD2	CASSLEAGVVQFF	TGCGCCAGCAGCTTGGAGGCGGGAGTGGTCCAGTTCTTC
-	TRBV19	TRBJ2-7	TRBD2	CASSITSGSVNEQYF	TGTGCCAGTAGCATTACTAGCGGGAGTGTAAACGAGCAGTACTTC
-	TRBV9	TRBJ1-1	-	CASSPGGGINTEAFF	TGTGCCAGCAGCCCCGGGGGAGGGATCAACACTGAAGCTTTCTTT
-	TRBV6-5	TRBJ1-2	-	CASTTGLSGYTF	TGTGCCAGCACAACAGGTCTAAGTGGCTACACCTTC
-	TRBV19	TRBJ2-5	TRBD1	CASSIGGTGGRETQYF	TGTGCCAGTAGTATAGGAGGAACAGGGGGTCGGGAGACCCAGTACTTC
-	TRBV30	TRBJ2-1	TRBD2	CAWRGLADYNEQFF	TGTGCCTGGAGGGGACTAGCGGATTACAATGAGCAGTTCTTC
-	TRBV6-1	TRBJ1-5	-	CASSEQGDNQPQHF	TGTGCCAGCAGTGAACAGGGCGACAATCAGCCCCAGCATTTT
-	TRBV9	TRBJ2-7	TRBD2	CASSVASDRAGTSAYEQYF	TGTGCCAGCAGCGTAGCTTCGGACAGGGCCGGGACTAGCGCCTACGAGCAGTACTTC
-	TRBV2	TRBJ1-4	TRBD1	CASIGQEMGKLFF	TGTGCCAGCATAGGACAGGAAATGGGAAAACTGTTTTTT
once	TRBV9	TRBJ2-2	TRBD2	CASSGSGRAGTGELFF	TGTGCCAGCAGCGGTAGCGGGAGGGCCGGCACCGGGGAGCTGTTTTTT
-	TRBV7-8	TRBJ2-2	-	CASSSSEISNTGELFF	TGTGCCAGCAGCTCCTCGGAGATATCGAACACCGGGGAGCTGTTTTTT
-	TRBV4-1	TRBJ1-3	-	CASSKGVFGNTIYF	TGCGCCAGCAGTAAGGGGGTTTTTGGAAACACCATATATTTT
once	TRBV29-1	TRBJ2-3	-	CSVEDLSGDPSTDTQYF	TGCAGCGTTGAAGATCTGTCAGGGGATCCTAGCACAGATACGCAGTATTTT
few	TRBV19	TRBJ2-7	-	CASSISRDISYEQYF	TGTGCCAGTAGTATATCGAGGGACATCTCCTACGAGCAGTACTTC
-	TRBV18	TRBJ2-1	TRBD2	CASSPLSREGNNEQFF	TGTGCCAGCTCACCATTATCGCGGGAGGGCAACAATGAGCAGTTCTTC
-	TRBV5-4	TRBJ2-7	-	CASSLEGSHEQYF	TGTGCCAGCAGCTTGGAGGGGTCACACGAGCAGTACTTC
-	TRBV6-1	TRBJ2-3	-	CASSVLAGRSTDTQYF	TGTGCCAGCAGTGTACTCGCGGGGAGAAGCACAGATACGCAGTATTTT